One sample yielded the 30 T cell receptor beta chains listed below, sequenced in a study of siplizumab effects on memory and regulatory T cells. Repertoires were generated with immunoSEQ multiplex PCR, while TCRdb's copy carries only in-frame clones and drops some. Among about 56,000 clones listed, around 97% were seen once. The source material was naive CD8+ T cells sorted from blood. These receptors all stem from a human donor in good health.

The genes are TRBV30 and TRBJ2-7, with 10 bases aligning to TRBD1. Germline trimming cut 8 bases from V and 5 bases from J; bases unmatched to any gene: 6. The CDR3 has 12 residues. Germline lookup yields CDR1 GTSNPN and CDR2 SVGIG (reference sequence). The CDR3 coding sequence is TGTGCCCGACAGGGGGCGATCGACGAGCAGTACTTC. This encodes CARQGAIDEQYF.

Note on this clone: A junction end diverges from the germline sequence, so it may reflect a read error. The chain carries TRBV7-9 and TRBJ2-7, with D perhaps matching TRBD2 (6 bases). In germline, CDR1 is SEHNR, CDR2 FQNEAQ (reference sequence). CDR3 length equals 13 residues. The DNA of the CDR3 is TGTGCCAGCAGCTTAGGGGACTCCCACGAGCAGTACTTC. Translated, it gives CASSLGDSHEQYF.

V usage is TRBV7-3 and J usage is TRBJ2-2; D uncertain. Trimming took off 5 bases at V and 0 bases at J, with 13 bases between the two ends. The CDR3 contains 16 residues. Germline assignment: CDR1 SGHTA and CDR2 FQGTGA. The CDR3 nucleotides are TGTGCCAGCAGCCCCGCCTTTGGCGCGAACACCGGGGAGCTGTTTTTT. Translation gives CASSPAFGANTGELFF. Full variable domain (outside the CDR3, taken from reference TRBV7-3 and TRBJ2-2): GAGVSQTPSNKVTEKGKYVELRCDPISGHTALYWYRQSLGQGPEFLIYFQGTGAADDSGLPNDRFFAVRPEGSVSTLKIQRTERGDSAVYLCASSPAFGANTGELFFGEGSRLTVL.

CDR3 residues: CASSPGAPTNTEAFF. DNA of the CDR3: TGTGCCAGCAGCCCCGGGGCCCCAACGAACACTGAAGCTTTCTTT. The chain uses TRBV7-9 and TRBJ1-1, with D possibly matching TRBD1 (5 bases). CDR3 length equals 15 residues. The germline V gene has CDR1 SEHNR and CDR2 FQNEAQ (reference sequence). The ends were cut back, 5 bases at V and 1 base at J, with 14 bases in the middle.

The chain links TRBV10-2 to TRBJ2-7; D unresolved. V lost 2 bases and J lost 6, with 8 bases in between. The length of the CDR3 is 12 residues. In germline, CDR1 is WSHSY, CDR2 SAAADI. The CDR3 loop is CASSEGVGEQYF. The CDR3 coding sequence is TGCGCCAGCAGTGAGGGCGTCGGCGAGCAGTACTTC.

This rearrangement joins TRBV10-3 to TRBJ2-2; D unresolved. This CDR3 is 12 amino acids long. Deletions cut 10 bases from V and 8 bases from J, with 14 bases between. Germline lookup yields CDR1 ENHRY and CDR2 SYGVKD. CDR3 residues: CATRTTGGELFF. CDR3 DNA: TGTGCCACCCGGACCACCGGAGGGGAGCTGTTTTTT.

This chain links TRBV4-1 with TRBJ2-7; D remains unclear. Between the trimmed V and J ends, which lost 0 bases and 4 bases, there was a span of 7 bases. The V gene's germline CDR1 is MGHRA and CDR2 YSYEKL. The CDR3 runs to 13 residues. The CDR3 DNA sequence: TGCGCCAGCAGCCAAGATTTGGTTTACGAGCAGTACTTC. It codes for CASSQDLVYEQYF.

The chain employs TRBV19 and TRBJ2-1, with unresolved D. V gave up 2 bases and J gave up 0 bases, with 5 bases separating them. Germline assignment: CDR1 LNHDA and CDR2 SQIVND (reference sequence). The CDR3 has 14 amino acids. The CDR3 is CASSIRNSYNEQFF. CDR3 nucleotide sequence: TGTGCCAGTAGTATACGGAACTCCTACAATGAGCAGTTCTTC.

The chain combines TRBV6-5 with TRBJ2-7, with D unresolved. Trimming cost V 4 bases and J 6 bases, with 7 bases left between them. CDR3 size: 11 residues. Germline V lookup: CDR1 MNHEY, CDR2 SVGAGI. CDR3 DNA: TGTGCCAGCAGTTCGAGATCCGAGCAGTACTTC. Protein: CASSSRSEQYF.

The CDR3 coding sequence is TGTGCCAGCCACCCAGGGTGGAGTTCACCCCTCCACTTT. Protein: CASHPGWSSPLHF. The rearrangement joins TRBV25-1 to TRBJ1-6; D may be TRBD1 (5 bases). Trimming took 8 bases from V and 9 from J, leaving 14 bases between them. CDR1 and CDR2 (germline): MGHDK, SYGVNS. The CDR3 covers 13 residues.

J is TRBJ1-4 and V is TRBV5-6; 9 nucleotides align to TRBD1. CDR3 length: 17 amino acids. Germline CDR1 reads SGHDT; CDR2 reads YYEEEE. V was pared by 0 bases and J by 3 bases, with 6 bases of the junction left unmatched. CDR3 DNA sequence: TGTGCCAGCAGCTTGGCCTCACAGGGGGCGCCTAATGAAAAACTGTTTTTT. This gives the protein CASSLASQGAPNEKLFF.

The rearrangement uses TRBV9 and TRBJ2-1; D possibly matches TRBD1 or TRBD2 (5 bases each). CDR3 length: 16 residues. Germline V gene data show CDR1 as SGDLS and CDR2 as YYNGEE. V lost 3 bases, J lost 8 bases, and 21 bases lay in between. CDR3 sequence reads: CASSDGRDRFLYEQFF. The CDR3 DNA sequence: TGTGCCAGCAGCGATGGTCGGGACCGTTTTTTGTATGAGCAGTTCTTC.

The chain carries TRBV30 and TRBJ1-5; the D is unclear. This CDR3 is built from 12 residues. CDR1 and CDR2 (germline): GTSNPN, SVGIG (reference sequence). V dropped 2 bases and J dropped 3 bases, with 5 bases sitting between them. CDR3: CAWSSINQPQHF. CDR3 nucleotides: TGTGCCTGGAGTTCTATCAATCAGCCCCAGCATTTT.

The rearrangement joins TRBV21-1 to TRBJ2-5; TRBD2 is the table's D call, not checked against the DNA. TRBV21-1 is a pseudogene. The CDR3 is 16 residues long. This chain's CDR3 is CASSKVNGRVRQTQYF. DNA for the CDR3: TGTGCCAGCAGCAAAGTAAACGGGAGGGTCCGACAGACCCAGTACTTC.

The chain links TRBV6-1 to TRBJ2-5; D assignment may be TRBD1 or TRBD2 (5 bases each). V lost 9 bases, J lost 4 bases, and 18 bases lay in between. Germline assignment: CDR1 MNHNS and CDR2 SASEGT. This CDR3 is 14 amino acids long. CDR3 nucleotide sequence: TGTGCCAGTGGTCAGGAGGTGGGGCGAGAGACCCAGTACTTC. It specifies CASGQEVGRETQYF.

The genes are TRBV5-5 and TRBJ2-1, with D perhaps TRBD2 (6 bases). V lost 0 bases to trimming and J lost 9 bases, with 13 bases between them. Germline-derived CDR1 and CDR2 are SGHKS and YYEKEE (reference sequence). The CDR3 runs 14 residues. CDR3 sequence: CASSLAGGWGEQFF. For the CDR3, the DNA is TGTGCCAGCAGCTTGGCCGGAGGGTGGGGTGAGCAGTTCTTC.

This clone was seen just once. The chain uses TRBV25-1 and TRBJ2-7; 8 bases agree with TRBD1. Trimming cost V 6 bases and J 6 bases; bases outside gene matches: 7. Germline V gene data show CDR1 as MGHDK and CDR2 as SYGVNS. There are 13 residues in the CDR3. CDR3 in amino acids: CASSHQGAIEQYF. DNA for the CDR3: TGTGCCAGCAGCCACCAGGGGGCAATCGAGCAGTACTTC.

The chain employs TRBV2 and TRBJ1-1, with 11 bases aligning to TRBD1. Germline CDR1 is SNHLY and CDR2 is FYNNEI. The V and J ends lost 7 bases and 1 base, in that order; junction bases with no gene match: 5. The CDR3 is 15 amino acids. CDR3 in amino acids: CASTGQGAENTEAFF. The CDR3 nucleotides read TGTGCCAGCACCGGACAGGGGGCGGAGAACACTGAAGCTTTCTTT.

CDR3 sequence (DNA): TGTGCCAGCTGGGGGACGGGGTTCACTGAAGCTTTCTTT. As protein: CASWGTGFTEAFF. The chain is built from TRBV6-5 and TRBJ1-1; D is possibly TRBD1 (5 bases). The ends were cut back, 8 bases at V and 4 bases at J, with 14 bases in the middle. The CDR3 contains 13 residues. The V gene's germline CDR1 is MNHEY and CDR2 SVGAGI.

This rearrangement joins TRBV30 to TRBJ1-4, with 10 nucleotides matching TRBD1. Trimming removed 8 bases from V and 5 bases from J; junction bases left unmatched: 2. This CDR3 has 12 amino acids. Germline V gene lookup returns CDR1 GTSNPN and CDR2 SVGIG (reference sequence). The CDR3 nucleotides read TGTGCCGGGACAGGGGTAAATGAAAAACTGTTTTTT. The encoded protein is CAGTGVNEKLFF.

V usage is TRBV19 and J usage is TRBJ1-3; D gene uncertain. The germline V gene encodes CDR1 LNHDA and CDR2 SQIVND (reference sequence). V was pared by 5 bases and J by 1 base, with 9 bases between. This CDR3 has 14 amino acids. The CDR3 DNA is TGTGCCAGTAGTGCGACGGCTTCTGGAAACACCATATATTTT. Its translation is CASSATASGNTIYF.

This chain uses TRBV30 with TRBJ1-2, with 7 bases that match TRBD1. After removal of 3 bases from V and 3 bases from J, the junction contained 7 bases not matched to a gene. This CDR3 spans 14 amino acids. Germline CDR1 and CDR2: GTSNPN and SVGIG (reference sequence). This CDR3 reads CAWSTPTGYYGYTF. The CDR3 DNA is TGTGCCTGGAGCACCCCGACAGGGTACTATGGCTACACCTTC.

The chain joins TRBV27 to TRBJ1-3; D is perhaps TRBD1 (6 bases). Trimming stripped 2 bases from V and 0 bases from J, with 8 bases between. This CDR3 contains 15 residues. In germline, CDR1 is MNHEY, CDR2 SMNVEV (reference sequence). CDR3 amino acids: CASSLGGGSGNTIYF. The CDR3 region has the DNA TGTGCCAGCAGTTTAGGAGGGGGCTCTGGAAACACCATATATTTT.

The V and J genes are TRBV6-5 and TRBJ2-1, with D uncertain. This CDR3 comprises 13 residues. Trimming pared 6 bases from V and 1 base from J, leaving 7 bases between. Germline lookup yields CDR1 MNHEY and CDR2 SVGAGI. In DNA form, the CDR3 reads TGTGCCAGCAGGCCCGGGTCCTACAATGAGCAGTTCTTC. Its protein product is CASRPGSYNEQFF.

J is TRBJ2-4 and V is TRBV11-3; a weak D match, TRBD2 (5 bases). The V gene's germline CDR1 is SGHNT and CDR2 YENEEA. Trimming pared 5 bases from V and 6 bases from J, leaving 20 bases between. CDR3 length: 16 residues. CDR3 sequence: CASSDTRRGRGNIQYF. DNA for the CDR3: TGTGCCAGCAGCGACACCCGACGGGGTCGGGGAAACATTCAGTACTTC.

The rearrangement uses TRBV9 and TRBJ2-1; D ambiguous. V lost 0 bases, J lost 4 bases, and 8 bases lay in between. CDR3 length: 14 amino acids. Germline loops: CDR1 SGDLS, CDR2 YYNGEE. The CDR3 spells CASSVGLAYNEQFF. CDR3 DNA: TGTGCCAGCAGCGTAGGACTGGCTTACAATGAGCAGTTCTTC. Full variable domain (rest looked up from reference TRBV9 and TRBJ2-1): DSGVTQTPKHLITATGQRVTLRCSPRSGDLSVYWYQQSLDQGLQFLIQYYNGEERAKGNILERFSAQQFPDLHSELNLSSLELGDSALYFCASSVGLAYNEQFFGPGTRLTVL.

This clone was detected once. V gene TRBV7-9 combines with J gene TRBJ1-1; 7 bases match TRBD1. J lost 3 bases, V lost 7 bases, and 5 bases had no gene match. Germline V gene data show CDR1 as SEHNR and CDR2 as FQNEAQ (reference sequence). CDR3 size: 13 residues. CDR3 in amino acids: CASIGTEDTEAFF. CDR3 in DNA: TGTGCCAGCATTGGGACAGAAGACACTGAAGCTTTCTTT.

In the case of this clone: The identical CDR3 is also encoded by other nucleotide sequences in the sample. The chain is built from TRBV7-9 and TRBJ2-2; 11 bases fit TRBD1. Trimming at V came to 8 bases and at J to 8 bases, leaving 4 bases not matched to a gene. CDR1 is SEHNR, CDR2 FQNEAQ, per germline (reference sequence). The CDR3 runs to 13 residues. CDR3 DNA: TGTGCCAGCGGGGACAGGGGGTCTGGGGAGCTGTTTTTT. Residues: CASGDRGSGELFF.

A single count supports this clone. The chain couples TRBV28 to TRBJ2-7; 7 bases fit TRBD1. V lost 3 bases and J lost 5; bases outside the gene matches: 4. This CDR3 has 13 amino acids. CDR1 is MDHEN, CDR2 SYDVKM, per germline. The CDR3 sequence is CASSLTGFNEQYF. The CDR3 bases are TGTGCCAGCAGTTTGACAGGGTTCAACGAGCAGTACTTC. Looking up the rest from reference TRBV28 and TRBJ2-7 gives the full variable domain: DVKVTQSSRYLVKRTGEKVFLECVQDMDHENMFWYRQDPGLGLRLIYFSYDVKMKEKGDIPEGYSVSREKKERFSLILESASTNQTSMYLCASSLTGFNEQYFGPGTRLTVT.

The genes are TRBV7-9 and TRBJ2-5, with D uncertain. The germline V gene encodes CDR1 SEHNR and CDR2 FQNEAQ (reference sequence). The CDR3 length is 14 residues. Trimming stripped 5 bases from V and 2 bases from J, with 12 bases between. This chain's CDR3 is CASSLQTRQETQYF. The CDR3 DNA sequence: TGTGCCAGCAGCCTACAGACACGACAAGAGACCCAGTACTTC.